This record concerns one T cell receptor beta chain sequence. This entry comes from a study of blood T cells in healthy people across ages. Every sample yielded at least 6.5 million isolated PBMCs. Through a sample-barcoded 5' primer and a J-beta primer mix, a second PCR was run for roughly 6 to 12 cycles. TCRdb used MiXCR to reprocess the 5' RACE reads, holding one entry per CDR3 protein. Seen here are more than 900,000 distinct CDR3 sequences, around 27% observed once, and the top ten hold around 0.75%. These data were likewise used in another study, on T cells of mothers and their children. Turning to that study: Thymic selection molds TCR recombination products alike in related and unrelated pairs.

Sequencing was done on a sample of blood. The TCR originated in a girl aged 2 to 9 in good health.

For the CDR3, the DNA is TGTGCCAGCAGCCAAGGAGGAGGGGGGCACTACGAGCAGTACTTC. It translates to CASSQGGGGHYEQYF. This sequence joins TRBV3-1 and TRBJ2-7; TRBD1 or TRBD2 may be the D gene (6 bases each). Per germline, CDR1 LGHDT and CDR2 YNNKEL (reference sequence). The CDR3 runs to 15 residues. Trimming shortened V by 1 base and J by 3 bases, and 13 bases separated the two germline ends.